The 12 T cell receptor beta chains below were found in one sample sequenced in a study of cytomegalovirus exposure and HLA in healthy donors. Both 60 Vbeta primers and 13 Jbeta primers went into the PCR. Method: immunoSEQ multiplex PCR; TCRdb's copy keeps in-frame clones and lacks some. The sample contains 120,000 or so clones, around 77% of which appear only once. What was sequenced was PBMCs. The receptors shown here come from a man aged 50-59 years in good health and CMV-seropositive.

V usage is TRBV4-3 and J usage is TRBJ1-6; D gene unclear. Germline CDR1 LGHNA, CDR2 YSLEER. This CDR3 is 13 amino acids long. Deletions cut 0 bases from V and 14 bases from J, with 11 bases between. CDR3 sequence reads: CASSQDRRETLHF. CDR3 in DNA: TGCGCCAGCAGCCAAGACCGCCGTGAGACCCTCCACTTT.

The chain joins TRBV7-6 to TRBJ2-1; 11 bases map to TRBD2. The length of the CDR3 is 17 residues. The V segment lost 4 bases and the J segment 9 bases; nucleotides outside the gene matches: 14. From germline, CDR1 is SGHVS and CDR2 FNYEAQ. CDR3: CASSSTPLAGATAEQFF. In nucleotides, the CDR3 is TGTGCCAGCAGCTCGACCCCACTAGCGGGGGCCACCGCTGAGCAGTTCTTC.

A remark on this clone: Mismatch with germline at one junction end may stem from a read error. The rearrangement links TRBV5-1 to TRBJ2-1; the D is unclear. This CDR3 contains 11 residues. Germline V CDR1 and CDR2: SGHRS, YFSETQ. The CDR3 region has the DNA TGCGTCAGCAGCTTCCAATATGAGCAGTTCTTC. Translation: CVSSFQYEQFF.

This chain joins TRBV5-4 and TRBJ2-2, with a possible D match to TRBD2 (5 bases). V was cut by 2 bases and J by 6 bases, with 14 bases left in between. CDR1 is SGHNT and CDR2 is YYREEE in the germline V gene (reference sequence). CDR3 size: 15 residues. CDR3 bases: TGTGCCAGCAGCTTTCAGTATCTAGCCCCCGGGGAGCTGTTTTTT. Residues: CASSFQYLAPGELFF.

The J gene is TRBJ2-7, the V gene TRBV7-9; D not resolved. From germline, CDR1 is SEHNR and CDR2 FQNEAQ (reference sequence). Trimming shortened V by 1 base and J by 0 bases, and 7 bases separated the two germline ends. The CDR3 runs 14 residues. CDR3 loop: CASSLVLSSYEQYF. For the CDR3, the DNA is TGTGCCAGCAGCTTAGTTCTGAGCTCCTACGAGCAGTACTTC.

This chain connects TRBV28 to TRBJ2-2, with D possibly TRBD1 on 5 matching bases. This CDR3 spans 15 amino acids. V gave up 3 bases and J gave up 5 bases, with 13 bases separating them. Germline V lookup: CDR1 MDHEN, CDR2 SYDVKM. CDR3 DNA sequence: TGTGCCAGCAGTTTCCTCCAGGGCGGTACCGGGGAGCTGTTTTTT. This translates into CASSFLQGGTGELFF.

This clone showed up just a few times. This chain uses TRBV7-9 with TRBJ2-3; possible D gene TRBD2, 5 bases. The CDR3 is 14 residues long. The V end lost 0 bases, the J end lost 1 base, and 5 bases lay between the germline ends. CDR1 and CDR2 from the germline V gene are SEHNR and FQNEAQ (reference sequence). CDR3 loop: CASSLAGGTDTQYF. The CDR3 DNA sequence: TGTGCCAGCAGCTTAGCGGGAGGCACAGATACGCAGTATTTT.

The gene calls are TRBV4-1 and TRBJ1-1; D is possibly TRBD1 (6 bases). In germline, CDR1 is MGHRA, CDR2 YSYEKL. This CDR3 region has 14 residues. Trimming took off 3 bases at V and 1 base at J, with 9 bases between the two ends. The CDR3 loop reads CASSQGHTNTEAFF. The DNA for the CDR3 is TGCGCCAGCAGCCAGGGACATACGAACACTGAAGCTTTCTTT.

The chain recombines TRBV4-1 with TRBJ2-5; tentatively, D is TRBD1 (6 bases). This CDR3 is built from 14 residues. Looked up from germline, CDR1 is MGHRA and CDR2 is YSYEKL. V was shortened by 3 bases and J by 5 bases, with 13 bases between the two germline ends. CDR3 nucleotide sequence: TGCGCCAGCAGCCATACAGGGTTGGGGGAGACCCAGTACTTC. Its translation is CASSHTGLGETQYF.

CDR3 in DNA: TGTGCCAGCAGCTTAGGGGTGACAGGCACTGAAGCTTTCTTT. Its translation: CASSLGVTGTEAFF. V is TRBV13 and J is TRBJ1-1; tentative D call: TRBD1 (6 bases). CDR1 PRHDT and CDR2 FYEKMQ come from the germline V gene (reference sequence). V was trimmed by 0 bases and J by 4 bases, leaving 9 bases between them. The CDR3 is 14 amino acids. Combining the CDR3 with reference TRBV13 and TRBJ1-1 gives the whole variable domain AAGVIQSPRHLIKEKRETATLKCYPIPRHDTVYWYQQGPGQDPQFLISFYEKMQSDKGSIPDRFSAQQFSDYHSELNMSSLELGDSALYFCASSLGVTGTEAFFGQGTRLTVV.

This clone showed up just once. The chain carries TRBV18 and TRBJ2-3, with TRBD2 matching 11 bases. The V gene end was trimmed by 3 bases and the J gene end by 0 bases; junction bases not matched to a gene: 8. Germline CDR1 KGHSH, CDR2 LQKENI. CDR3 size: 18 residues. The CDR3 DNA follows: TGTGCCAGCTCACCGACTAGCGGGGTTTTTGCTAGCACAGATACGCAGTATTTT. Translation gives CASSPTSGVFASTDTQYF.

The chain recombines TRBV5-3 with TRBJ2-7; D perhaps matches TRBD2 (6 bases). TRBV5-3 qualifies as an ORF whose function is uncertain. The CDR3 sequence is 14 residues long. V shed 3 bases and J shed 7 bases, with 17 bases lying between them. The CDR3 bases are TGTGCCAGAAGCTGGGAGGACCATTCAGGTGAGCAGTACTTC. Protein product: CARSWEDHSGEQYF.